One sample yielded the 28 T cell receptor beta chains listed below, sequenced in a study of cytomegalovirus exposure and HLA in healthy donors. The PCR had 60 Vbeta and 13 Jbeta primers. The method was immunoSEQ multiplex PCR; TCRdb's version includes in-frame clones alone and lacks a portion of them. The sample lists 140,000 to 150,000 clones, around four fifths occurring once. Sequencing input: PBMCs. These receptors all stem from a woman aged 60 to 75 in good health and CMV-seropositive.

The chain combines TRBV7-8 with TRBJ2-7; the D gene is possibly TRBD2 (5 bases). The ends were cut back, 5 bases at V and 3 bases at J, with 20 bases in the middle. Germline values: CDR1 SGHVS, CDR2 FQNEAQ. This CDR3 region has 16 residues. The chain's CDR3 is CASSAPTNQYHYEQYF. The CDR3 DNA reads TGTGCCAGCAGCGCGCCGACTAACCAATACCACTACGAGCAGTACTTC.

V is TRBV28 and J is TRBJ2-5, with unresolved D. The V end lost 7 bases, the J end lost 3 bases, and 6 bases lay between the germline ends. Germline V lookup: CDR1 MDHEN, CDR2 SYDVKM. CDR3 length: 11 residues. CDR3 nucleotides: TGTGCCAGCATAATAGAAGAGACCCAGTACTTC. It yields the protein CASIIEETQYF.

The chain is built from TRBV27 and TRBJ1-2, with TRBD1 matching 7 bases. The CDR3 is made up of 12 amino acids. CDR1 is MNHEY, CDR2 SMNVEV, per germline (reference sequence). J was trimmed by 5 bases and V by 8 bases; bases with no gene match: 5. The CDR3 nucleotides are TGTGCCAGCGCCGACAGGGCATATGGCTACACCTTC. This gives the protein CASADRAYGYTF.

This chain links TRBV18 with TRBJ2-7; 9 bases agree with TRBD1. This CDR3 has 15 residues. Germline lookup yields CDR1 KGHSH and CDR2 LQKENI. V was clipped by 3 bases and J by 5 bases; unmatched bases: 8. CDR3 coding DNA: TGTGCCAGCTCACCTTCCCGGGACAGGGCCCACGAGCAGTACTTC. Encoded protein: CASSPSRDRAHEQYF.

The chain employs TRBV19 and TRBJ2-4; 8 bases agree with TRBD1. This CDR3 has 16 amino acids. The V and J ends lost 6 bases and 5 bases, in that order; junction bases with no gene match: 12. Per germline, CDR1 LNHDA and CDR2 SQIVND (reference sequence). DNA of the CDR3: TGTGCCAGTAGAGCGAGACAGGGGTGGGGAGAAAACATTCAGTACTTC. Protein: CASRARQGWGENIQYF.

CDR3 nucleotide sequence: TGCAGCGTTGTAGCGGGATTCACAAATGAGCAGTTCTTC. This translates into CSVVAGFTNEQFF. This chain joins TRBV29-1 and TRBJ2-1, with 8 nucleotides matching TRBD2. Germline V gene lookup returns CDR1 SQVTM and CDR2 ANQGSEA. There are 13 residues in the CDR3. V lost 4 bases, J lost 7 bases, and 6 bases stayed unmatched.

The gene calls are TRBV27 and TRBJ1-1; D remains ambiguous. The germline CDR1 and CDR2 sequences are MNHEY and SMNVEV (reference sequence). Trimming shortened V by 0 bases and J by 0 bases, and 8 bases separated the two germline ends. The CDR3 sequence is 15 residues long. The CDR3 sequence: CASSLSEGMNTEAFF. The CDR3 DNA is TGTGCCAGCAGTTTATCGGAGGGAATGAACACTGAAGCTTTCTTT.

The chain employs TRBV5-4 and TRBJ2-7, with 10 positions matching TRBD2. Germline loops: CDR1 SGHNT, CDR2 YYREEE (reference sequence). Trimming at V came to 4 bases and at J to 2 bases, leaving 6 bases not matched to a gene. The CDR3 extends over 15 amino acids. DNA of the CDR3: TGTGCCAGCAGCCGGGGACTAGCGAGCCCCTACGAGCAGTACTTC. Encoded protein: CASSRGLASPYEQYF. Full variable domain (rest looked up from reference TRBV5-4 and TRBJ2-7): ETGVTQSPTHLIKTRGQQVTLRCSSQSGHNTVSWYQQALGQGPQFIFQYYREEENGRGNFPPRFSGLQFPNYSSELNVNALELDDSALYLCASSRGLASPYEQYFGPGTRLTVT.

This clone appeared a few times. The rearrangement links TRBV18 to TRBJ2-4; 7 bases match TRBD1. The CDR3 length is 14 residues. CDR1 is KGHSH and CDR2 is LQKENI in the germline V gene. V trimming: 6 bases; J trimming: 6 bases; junction bases outside the gene matches: 8. In nucleotides, the CDR3 is TGTGCCAGCTCTACCGGGACAGCGATAAACATTCAGTACTTC. This sequence encodes CASSTGTAINIQYF.

The V call is TRBV5-1, the J call TRBJ1-2; tentative D call: TRBD1 (6 bases). The V end was cut by 3 bases, the J end by 0 bases, with 9 bases between. CDR1 is SGHRS, CDR2 YFSETQ, per germline. This CDR3 is built from 14 residues. For the CDR3, the DNA is TGCGCCAGCAGCTCGGACAGCGCTAACTATGGCTACACCTTC. Its translation is CASSSDSANYGYTF.

The chain links TRBV27 to TRBJ2-1; 14 bases match TRBD2. Germline CDR1 is MNHEY and CDR2 is SMNVEV (reference sequence). V shed 6 bases and J 2 bases; nucleotides not matched to a gene: 6. The length of the CDR3 is 17 residues. CDR3 bases: TGTGCCAGCAGAACGGGACTAGCGGGAGATCCCTACAATGAGCAGTTCTTC. Residues: CASRTGLAGDPYNEQFF.

The chain couples TRBV6-5 to TRBJ2-5; possibly TRBD1 for D (5 bases). This CDR3 contains 14 residues. Germline lookup yields CDR1 MNHEY and CDR2 SVGAGI. V lost 0 bases, J lost 4 bases, and 9 bases lay in between. CDR3 sequence: CASSYSRQIETQYF. As DNA, the CDR3 is TGTGCCAGCAGTTACTCTAGACAGATAGAGACCCAGTACTTC.

This chain links TRBV7-2 with TRBJ2-7; perhaps TRBD2 as D (7 bases). The germline gives CDR1 SGHTA, CDR2 FQGNSA. This CDR3 contains 16 residues. The ends were cut back, 7 bases at V and 5 bases at J, with 24 bases in the middle. The CDR3 coding sequence is TGTGCCAGCAATAACGTGAGGGGGGGATCACCCCACGAGCAGTACTTC. Translation: CASNNVRGGSPHEQYF.

This clone came up a few times. The gene calls are TRBV7-2 and TRBJ1-2; weak D call: TRBD1 (6 bases). Germline-derived CDR1 and CDR2 are SGHTA and FQGNSA. V was shortened by 5 bases and J by 7 bases, with 17 bases between the two germline ends. CDR3 length equals 14 residues. The CDR3 region has the DNA TGTGCCAGCAGCCTCGGGCAGGGGTCGTTTGGCTACACCTTC. Amino acid sequence: CASSLGQGSFGYTF.

This chain uses TRBV19 with TRBJ2-2; D may be TRBD2 (7 bases). The CDR3 is made up of 14 amino acids. The V gene's germline CDR1 is LNHDA and CDR2 SQIVND (reference sequence). Trimming removed 6 bases from V and 5 bases from J, with 13 bases in between. The DNA of the CDR3 is TGTGCCAGTAGAGGGAGGGGGGCGACCGGGGAGCTGTTTTTT. It yields the protein CASRGRGATGELFF.

The chain couples TRBV11-3 to TRBJ2-7; 7 bases are a match to TRBD2. Germline lookup yields CDR1 SGHNT and CDR2 YENEEA. V trimming: 5 bases; J trimming: 3 bases; junction bases outside the gene matches: 7. The CDR3 contains 14 residues. DNA of the CDR3: TGTGCCAGCAGCCCTTCGCCTAGCGGCTACGAGCAGTACTTC. It is translated as CASSPSPSGYEQYF.

V usage is TRBV7-2 and J usage is TRBJ2-5; 12 bases agree with TRBD2. Germline values: CDR1 SGHTA, CDR2 FQGNSA. The CDR3 sequence is 15 residues long. V was clipped by 5 bases and J by 4 bases; unmatched bases: 5. The CDR3 sequence is CASSRLAGASETQYF. CDR3 nucleotide sequence: TGTGCCAGCAGCCGACTAGCGGGAGCTTCAGAGACCCAGTACTTC.

This sequence joins TRBV5-6 and TRBJ2-4; 7 bases map to TRBD2. The CDR3 is 14 residues long. Germline V CDR1 and CDR2: SGHDT, YYEEEE. Unmatched junction bases numbered 2, after V lost 0 bases and J lost 5 bases. The CDR3 DNA reads TGTGCCAGCAGCTTGGGACTAGCTCAAAACATTCAGTACTTC. Translated, it gives CASSLGLAQNIQYF.

The chain employs TRBV2 and TRBJ1-4, with D perhaps matching TRBD1 (6 bases). V shed 7 bases and J shed 8 bases, with 17 bases lying between them. Germline CDR1 SNHLY, CDR2 FYNNEI. The CDR3 is made up of 14 amino acids. The CDR3 region has the DNA TGTGCCAGCACCGAAGGGGGAGTTGGGGAAAAACTGTTTTTT. The encoded protein is CASTEGGVGEKLFF.

The chain is built from TRBV29-1 and TRBJ2-1, with 12 bases that match TRBD2. This CDR3 is 13 amino acids long. In germline, CDR1 is SQVTM, CDR2 ANQGSEA. J was trimmed by 9 bases and V by 7 bases; bases with no gene match: 7. The CDR3 sequence is CSGRLAGVGEQFF. CDR3 sequence (DNA): TGCAGCGGACGACTAGCGGGAGTGGGTGAGCAGTTCTTC.

The chain recombines TRBV5-4 with TRBJ1-2, with 8 bases matching TRBD1. The CDR3 loop spans 13 amino acids. The trim removed 4 bases at V and 7 bases at J, leaving 6 bases unmatched. CDR1 and CDR2 (germline): SGHNT, YYREEE (reference sequence). The CDR3: CASSPQGAGGYTF. The CDR3 DNA reads TGTGCCAGCAGCCCTCAGGGGGCCGGTGGCTACACCTTC.

The rearrangement uses TRBV6-5 and TRBJ1-1; 8 nucleotides agree with TRBD1. V shed 5 bases and J 5 bases; nucleotides not matched to a gene: 7. The CDR3 is 14 amino acids. In germline, CDR1 is MNHEY, CDR2 SVGAGI. The CDR3 here is CASSPGQGRTEAFF. The CDR3 coding sequence is TGTGCCAGCAGTCCCGGACAGGGTAGGACTGAAGCTTTCTTT.

This sequence joins TRBV7-2 and TRBJ1-2; D remains ambiguous. The CDR3 runs to 13 residues. V shed 4 bases and J shed 7 bases, with 13 bases lying between them. CDR1 and CDR2 from the germline V gene are SGHTA and FQGNSA. CDR3 nucleotide sequence: TGTGCCAGCAGCTCCCCAGTGGTTTTTGGCTACACCTTC. This codes for CASSSPVVFGYTF.

The V and J genes are TRBV29-1 and TRBJ1-2, with D possibly matching TRBD1 (6 bases). The CDR3 runs to 12 residues. CDR1 is SQVTM and CDR2 is ANQGSEA in the germline V gene. The V and J ends lost 3 bases and 6 bases respectively, with 11 bases between them. In nucleotides, the CDR3 is TGCAGCGTTGAGTTACAGGGCCATGGCTACACCTTC. It yields the protein CSVELQGHGYTF.

This clone was recorded once. This chain links TRBV6-1 with TRBJ1-4; maybe TRBD1 (5 bases). CDR1 MNHNS and CDR2 SASEGT come from the germline V gene. The CDR3 extends over 14 amino acids. Between the trimmed V and J ends, which lost 10 bases and 6 bases, there was a span of 18 bases. CDR3 region: CATTSGGGDEKLFF. CDR3 DNA sequence: TGTGCCACCACCTCCGGGGGGGGTGATGAAAAACTGTTTTTT.

The chain recombines TRBV28 with TRBJ2-2; weak D call: TRBD1 (5 bases). Germline V CDR1 and CDR2: MDHEN, SYDVKM. CDR3 length: 17 residues. V lost 4 bases and J lost 1, with 16 bases in between. The CDR3 here is CASSSISRTGNTGELFF. The CDR3 DNA is TGTGCCAGCAGTTCGATTAGTCGAACAGGGAACACCGGGGAGCTGTTTTTT. Full variable domain (missing parts from reference TRBV28 and TRBJ2-2): DVKVTQSSRYLVKRTGEKVFLECVQDMDHENMFWYRQDPGLGLRLIYFSYDVKMKEKGDIPEGYSVSREKKERFSLILESASTNQTSMYLCASSSISRTGNTGELFFGEGSRLTVL.

The sample holds one count of this clone. Other nucleotide sequences from this sample produce the same CDR3. The chain links TRBV30 to TRBJ2-3; D is possibly TRBD2 (5 bases). There are 16 residues in the CDR3. V lost 7 bases, J lost 0 bases, and 20 bases lay in between. CDR1 GTSNPN and CDR2 SVGIG come from the germline V gene (reference sequence). The CDR3 DNA follows: TGTGCCTTCACGCCAAGCGGAGCGGATAGCACAGATACGCAGTATTTT. It encodes CAFTPSGADSTDTQYF. The whole variable domain, filled in from reference TRBV30 and TRBJ2-3, reads SQTIHQWPATLVQPVGSPLSLECTVEGTSNPNLYWYRQAAGRGLQLLFYSVGIGQISSEVPQNLSASRPQDRQFILSSKKLLLSDSGFYLCAFTPSGADSTDTQYFGPGTRLTVL.

The chain has TRBV4-1 and TRBJ2-7; 8 bases map to TRBD2. The CDR3 has 14 residues. Trimming removed 5 bases from V and 1 base from J; junction bases left unmatched: 4. CDR1 and CDR2 from the germline V gene are MGHRA and YSYEKL. CDR3 amino acids: CASSFGLASYEQYF. CDR3 sequence (DNA): TGCGCCAGCAGCTTTGGACTAGCTTCCTACGAGCAGTACTTC.